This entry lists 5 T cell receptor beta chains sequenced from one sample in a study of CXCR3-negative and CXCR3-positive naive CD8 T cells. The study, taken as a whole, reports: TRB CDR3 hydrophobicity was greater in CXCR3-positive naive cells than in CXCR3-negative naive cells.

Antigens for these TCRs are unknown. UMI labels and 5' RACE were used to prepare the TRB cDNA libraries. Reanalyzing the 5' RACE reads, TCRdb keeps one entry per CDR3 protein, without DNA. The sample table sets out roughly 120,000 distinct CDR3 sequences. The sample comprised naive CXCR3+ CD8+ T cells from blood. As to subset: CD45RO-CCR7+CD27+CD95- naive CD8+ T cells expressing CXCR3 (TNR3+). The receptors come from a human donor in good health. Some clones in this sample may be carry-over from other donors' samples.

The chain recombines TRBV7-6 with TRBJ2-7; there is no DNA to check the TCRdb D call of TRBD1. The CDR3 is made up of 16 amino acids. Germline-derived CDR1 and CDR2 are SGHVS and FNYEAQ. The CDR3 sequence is CASSSLGRGVSYEQYF.

The CDR3 here is CASSYPPTSGRINEQFF. The chain is built from TRBV27 and TRBJ2-1; no DNA is available, so the TRBD2 call from TCRdb remains unchecked. Per germline, CDR1 MNHEY and CDR2 SMNVEV (reference sequence). This CDR3 has 17 residues.

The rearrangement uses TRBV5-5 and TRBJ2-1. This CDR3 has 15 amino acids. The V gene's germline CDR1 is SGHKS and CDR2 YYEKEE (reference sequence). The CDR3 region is CASSLNRGLFNEQFF.

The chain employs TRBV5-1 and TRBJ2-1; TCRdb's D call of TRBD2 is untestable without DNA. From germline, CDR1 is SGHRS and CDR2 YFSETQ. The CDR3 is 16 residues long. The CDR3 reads CASNPGLAGGHNEQFF.

CDR3 amino acids: CASDPLGQTNTEAFF. The chain has TRBV6-2 or TRBV6-3 and TRBJ1-1; there is no DNA to check the TCRdb D call of TRBD1. Germline loops: CDR1 MNHEY, CDR2 SVGEGT. CDR3 size: 15 residues.